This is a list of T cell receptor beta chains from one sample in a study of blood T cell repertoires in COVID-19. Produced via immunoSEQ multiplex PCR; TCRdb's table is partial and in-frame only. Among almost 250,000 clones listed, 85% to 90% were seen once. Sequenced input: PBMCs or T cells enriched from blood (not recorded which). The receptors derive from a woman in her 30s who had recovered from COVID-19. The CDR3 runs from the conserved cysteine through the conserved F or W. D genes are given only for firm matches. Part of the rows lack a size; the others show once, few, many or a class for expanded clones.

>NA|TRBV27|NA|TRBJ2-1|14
TGTGCCAGCAGCCTAGGCTTCCCCTACAATGAGCAGTTCTTC
CASSLGFPYNEQFF
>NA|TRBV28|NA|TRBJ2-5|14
TGTGCCAGCAGTTTTCGGGTAGGACAAGAGACCCAGTACTTC
CASSFRVGQETQYF
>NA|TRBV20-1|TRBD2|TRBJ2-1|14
TGCAGTGCTAGTCTAGCTAGCGGGACCAATGAGCAGTTCTTC
CSASLASGTNEQFF
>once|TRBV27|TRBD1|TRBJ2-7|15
TGTGCCAGCAGTTTTTTGGGACAGGGGATAAGGGAGCAGTACTTC
CASSFLGQGIREQYF
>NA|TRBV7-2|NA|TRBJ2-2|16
TGTGCCAGCAGCTTAGCGGTGGAGGGGTGGACCGGGGAGCTGTTTTTT
CASSLAVEGWTGELFF
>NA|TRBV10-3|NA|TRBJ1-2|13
TGTGCCATCAGCCCCGAGGGAACCGAAGGCTACACCTTC
CAISPEGTEGYTF
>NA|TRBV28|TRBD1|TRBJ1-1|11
TGTGCCAGCCCAGGGGGGACTGAAGCTTTCTTT
CASPGGTEAFF
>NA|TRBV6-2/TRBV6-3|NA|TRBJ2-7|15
TGTGCCAGCAGCCAGGCTGGGACAAGATTATGGGAGCAGTACTTC
CASSQAGTRLWEQYF
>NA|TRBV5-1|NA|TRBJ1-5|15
TGCGCCAGCAGCTTGTCAGGGGATAGCAATCAGCCCCAGCATTTT
CASSLSGDSNQPQHF
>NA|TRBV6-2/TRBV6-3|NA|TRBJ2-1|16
TGTGCCAGCAGTTTCGCAGATCTTCGAGGGGGTAGTGAGCAGTTCTTC
CASSFADLRGGSEQFF
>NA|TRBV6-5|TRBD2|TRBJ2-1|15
TGTGCCAGCAGCCAGAGCGGGAGGGAGTACAATGAGCAGTTCTTC
CASSQSGREYNEQFF
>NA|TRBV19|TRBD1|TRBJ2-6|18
TGTGCCAGTAGTTCCACCGGGACAGGGTTCTCTGGGGCCAACGTCCTGACTTTC
CASSSTGTGFSGANVLTF
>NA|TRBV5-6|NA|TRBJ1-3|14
TGTGCCAGCAGCTTGGTTTCTGTAGAGAACACCATATATTTT
CASSLVSVENTIYF